A single sample gave rise to the 14 T cell receptor beta chains below, sequenced in a study of T cell changes during pregnancy in multiple sclerosis. TCRdb keeps only in-frame clones here, not all; method: immunoSEQ multiplex PCR. Among about 38,000 clones listed, 85% to 95% were seen once. This material consisted of CD8+ T cells from peripheral blood mononuclear cells, taken in the third trimester of pregnancy. The receptor set was obtained from a female donor with multiple sclerosis, enrolled in a pregnancy study.

The rearrangement uses TRBV6-5 and TRBJ1-3; no definite D call. CDR1 and CDR2 (germline): MNHEY, SVGAGI. Trimming stripped 5 bases from V and 0 bases from J, with 8 bases between. CDR3 length equals 14 residues. The CDR3 loop is CASSPAGSGNTIYF. CDR3 bases: TGTGCCAGCAGTCCCGCGGGCTCTGGAAACACCATATATTTT.

This clone was recorded only once. V usage is TRBV19 and J usage is TRBJ1-5; TRBD1 matches at 8 bases. In germline, CDR1 is LNHDA, CDR2 SQIVND (reference sequence). Unmatched junction bases numbered 13, after V lost 5 bases and J lost 1 base. The CDR3 is 18 residues long. Here the CDR3 reads CASSQRDRTIWSNQPQHF. Here the CDR3 DNA reads TGTGCCAGTAGTCAGCGGGACAGGACGATTTGGAGCAATCAGCCCCAGCATTTT.

This chain connects TRBV5-4 to TRBJ2-3; 9 bases line up with TRBD2. The germline CDR1 and CDR2 sequences are SGHNT and YYREEE (reference sequence). The ends lost 2 bases at V and 3 bases at J; junction bases unmatched: 7. The CDR3 is made up of 16 amino acids. CDR3: CASSLFGGGATDTQYF. As DNA, the CDR3 is TGTGCCAGCAGCTTATTTGGCGGGGGGGCAACAGATACGCAGTATTTT.

The chain combines TRBV5-5 with TRBJ1-5; weak D call: TRBD1 (5 bases). Trimming stripped 0 bases from V and 0 bases from J, with 7 bases between. Looked up from germline, CDR1 is SGHKS and CDR2 is YYEKEE (reference sequence). The CDR3 is 15 residues long. The CDR3 coding sequence is TGTGCCAGCAGCTTGGCGGGGGATAGCAATCAGCCCCAGCATTTT. Amino acid sequence: CASSLAGDSNQPQHF.

This clone was detected once. This chain links TRBV27 with TRBJ2-7; 11 bases are shared with TRBD2. CDR1 MNHEY and CDR2 SMNVEV come from the germline V gene (reference sequence). Trimming removed 5 bases from V and 0 bases from J; junction bases left unmatched: 6. This CDR3 is built from 16 residues. CDR3 amino acids: CASSPSGGLLSYEQYF. The CDR3 DNA reads as TGTGCCAGCAGTCCTAGCGGGGGGCTACTCTCCTACGAGCAGTACTTC.

The rearrangement joins TRBV5-5 to TRBJ1-1, with D tentatively TRBD1 (5 bases). Germline assignment: CDR1 SGHKS and CDR2 YYEKEE (reference sequence). V was clipped by 4 bases and J by 7 bases, with 11 bases between them. The CDR3 loop spans 12 amino acids. The CDR3 here is CASSRGVFEAFF. The DNA for the CDR3 is TGTGCCAGCAGCAGGGGCGTATTTGAAGCTTTCTTT.

The chain uses TRBV2 and TRBJ1-1; 7 nucleotides agree with TRBD1. The V segment lost 1 base and the J segment 0 bases; nucleotides outside the gene matches: 8. Germline values: CDR1 SNHLY, CDR2 FYNNEI. The CDR3 spans 17 residues. In DNA, the CDR3 is TGTGCCAGCAGTGAAGTGGCAGGGGGAGATTTGAACACTGAAGCTTTCTTT. This translates into CASSEVAGGDLNTEAFF.

The chain couples TRBV19 to TRBJ1-6; 9 nucleotides line up with TRBD1. V shed 4 bases, J shed 7 bases, and the junction held 5 bases outside the gene matches. From germline, CDR1 is LNHDA and CDR2 SQIVND (reference sequence). The CDR3 has 15 amino acids. The CDR3 region is CASSNSGTGNSPLHF. The CDR3 DNA reads as TGTGCCAGTAGTAACTCCGGGACAGGGAATTCACCCCTCCACTTT.

V and J are TRBV5-1 and TRBJ2-7, with TRBD1 matching over 8 bases. Germline loops: CDR1 SGHRS, CDR2 YFSETQ. The CDR3 runs 13 residues. The ends lost 4 bases at V and 6 bases at J; junction bases unmatched: 6. The CDR3, as DNA: TGCGCCAGCAGCGAGACAGGGGTGGGCGAGCAGTACTTC. Its protein product is CASSETGVGEQYF.

This clone was recorded once. The rearrangement links TRBV6-5 to TRBJ2-7; possibly TRBD2 for D (5 bases). The CDR3 runs 15 residues. CDR1 is MNHEY, CDR2 SVGAGI, per germline. Between the trimmed V and J ends, which lost 5 bases and 4 bases, there was a span of 18 bases. The CDR3 region is CASSPGWTRGYEQYF. In DNA, the CDR3 is TGTGCCAGCAGTCCCGGTTGGACCCGCGGGTACGAGCAGTACTTC.

The chain has TRBV7-8 and TRBJ1-4, with D hard to call. Trimming took off 2 bases at V and 7 bases at J, with 14 bases between the two ends. Germline V CDR1 and CDR2: SGHVS, FQNEAQ. The CDR3 length is 15 residues. CDR3 nucleotides: TGTGCCAGCAGCTTATCGATCCCACAGAGTGAAAAACTGTTTTTT. It codes for CASSLSIPQSEKLFF.

DNA for the CDR3: TGTGCCAGCACCTTATCGGGCGGGGGTGACTATGGCTACACCTTC. It yields the protein CASTLSGGGDYGYTF. The rearrangement uses TRBV27 and TRBJ1-2, with D maybe TRBD1 (5 bases). The CDR3 consists of 15 residues. Germline V gene sequence: CDR1 MNHEY, CDR2 SMNVEV (reference sequence). The V and J ends lost 7 bases and 3 bases respectively, with 18 bases between them.

This rearrangement joins TRBV14 to TRBJ2-3; TRBD2 agrees at 8 bases. The CDR3 totals 18 residues. V trimming: 0 bases; J trimming: 2 bases; junction bases outside the gene matches: 10. From germline, CDR1 is SGHDN and CDR2 FVKESK. The CDR3 region is CASSQDWGSGGYTDTQYF. CDR3 DNA sequence: TGTGCCAGCAGCCAAGATTGGGGGAGCGGGGGATACACAGATACGCAGTATTTT.

In nucleotides, the CDR3 is TGTGCCAGCGTCAAACTGGCGGGGAGAGGAACTGAAGCTTTCTTT. Amino acids: CASVKLAGRGTEAFF. This chain joins TRBV6-6 and TRBJ1-1; D not resolved. Trimming left V 8 bases short and J 5 bases short, with 21 bases between. CDR3 length: 15 amino acids. Germline values: CDR1 MNHNY, CDR2 SVGAGI (reference sequence).